These T cell receptor beta chains were read from a single sample in a study of multiple sclerosis patients with progressive multifocal leukoencephalopathy. Here immunoSEQ multiplex PCR was the method, and the copy in TCRdb shows in-frame clones only, minus some. The sample has approximately 27,000 clones; around 85% are singletons. Source: PBMCs, taken from a patient treated with natalizumab. The source of these receptors is a woman in her thirties with progressive multifocal leukoencephalopathy. CDR3s include the opening cysteine and the closing phenylalanine or tryptophan. D genes are given only for firm matches. Size is omitted from some rows. Given values are once, few, many or a class for expanded clones.

j_gene,d_gene,abundance,v_gene,CDR3nt,CDR3aa
TRBJ2-1,-,once,TRBV5-1,TGCGCCAGCAGCCCCCCTAGCGACTCCTACAATGAGCAGTTCTTC,CASSPPSDSYNEQFF
TRBJ2-5,TRBD1,-,TRBV9,TGTGCCAGCAGCGCCCTCTCCGGGGACAGGGGAAAGACCCAGTACTTC,CASSALSGDRGKTQYF
TRBJ2-7,-,-,TRBV4-2,TGTGCCAGCAGCCAGGAACACTACGAGCAGTACTTC,CASSQEHYEQYF
TRBJ1-5,TRBD1,-,TRBV19,TGTGCCAGTAGTATGGGGACAGATAAAGGTAGCAATCAGCCCCAGCATTTT,CASSMGTDKGSNQPQHF
TRBJ2-3,-,-,TRBV4-1,TGCGCCAGCAGCCACGATCCGGGCGTTGATACGCAGTATTTT,CASSHDPGVDTQYF
TRBJ1-1,-,once,TRBV5-5,TGTGCCAGCAGCTTGGTAGGGGGGAACACTGAAGCTTTCTTT,CASSLVGGNTEAFF
TRBJ2-7,-,-,TRBV6-5,TGTGCCAGCACCTTTTACGAGCAGTACTTC,CASTFYEQYF
TRBJ1-2,-,-,TRBV6-1,TGTGCCAGCAGTGCTTCGACAGGCTATGGCTACACCTTC,CASSASTGYGYTF
TRBJ1-3,-,-,TRBV7-2,TGTGCCAGCAGCCGGGACGGCTCTGGAAACACCATATATTTT,CASSRDGSGNTIYF
TRBJ2-1,-,-,TRBV27,TGTGCCAGCAGTTCCGGCGGGGTTTCCTACAATGAGCAGTTCTTC,CASSSGGVSYNEQFF
TRBJ2-2,-,-,TRBV5-1,TGCGCCAGCAGCTTGTTGGGGGCCGGGGAGCTGTTTTTT,CASSLLGAGELFF
TRBJ2-7,TRBD1,-,TRBV2,TGTGCCAGCATGTCGGGACAGGGCCACGAGCAGTACTTC,CASMSGQGHEQYF
TRBJ2-5,TRBD1,once,TRBV19,TGTGCCAGTAGTACGGACAGGGCCCAAGAGACCCAGTACTTC,CASSTDRAQETQYF
TRBJ2-4,-,-,TRBV30,TGTGCCTGGCGTATCTCACAGGAAATTCAGTACTTC,CAWRISQEIQYF
TRBJ1-2,TRBD1,few,TRBV5-1,TGCGCCAGCAGCTTTAGGGCGGGACAGGGTAACTATGGCTACACCTTC,CASSFRAGQGNYGYTF
TRBJ1-4,-,-,TRBV2,TGTGCCAGCAGGGAGGACAGCTGGAATGAAAAACTGTTTTTT,CASREDSWNEKLFF
TRBJ2-3,TRBD2,-,TRBV6-4,TGTGCCAGCAGTGGACTAGCGGGGGGGCTGGATACGCAGTATTTT,CASSGLAGGLDTQYF
TRBJ1-2,-,-,TRBV5-8,TGTGCCAGCAGCTTGCAGTTGGGGGCCGGCTACACCTTC,CASSLQLGAGYTF
TRBJ1-5,TRBD1,-,TRBV6-6,TGTGCCAGCAGTTACCTGAGGACAGGGGGCAATCAGCCCCAGCATTTT,CASSYLRTGGNQPQHF
TRBJ1-1,-,-,TRBV6-5,TGTGCCAGCAGTTATTTCCCTGACTCGGGCACTGAAGCTTTCTTT,CASSYFPDSGTEAFF
TRBJ2-2,-,-,TRBV5-1,TGCGCCAGCAGCTGGGCGCAAGGTAACACCGGGGAGCTGTTTTTT,CASSWAQGNTGELFF
TRBJ2-1,-,-,TRBV9,TGTGCCAGCAGCGTAGGTCCCCGGGAGCAGTTCTTC,CASSVGPREQFF
TRBJ2-7,-,-,TRBV7-3,TGTGCCAGCAGCTTAAGTCAGCAAGCCGAGCAGTACTTC,CASSLSQQAEQYF
TRBJ1-2,TRBD1,-,TRBV19,TGTGCCAGTAGTATCAGGGACAGGGGTCTGGATGGCTACACCTTC,CASSIRDRGLDGYTF
TRBJ2-1,TRBD2,-,TRBV4-2,TGTGCCAGCAGCCCAGTGCGGGGGGGCGTGTCCTACAATGAGCAGTTCTTC,CASSPVRGGVSYNEQFF
TRBJ1-5,TRBD1,-,TRBV5-1,TGCGCCAGCAGCTCCCAATCGGGACAGAATTATAGCAATCAGCCCCAGCATTTT,CASSSQSGQNYSNQPQHF
TRBJ1-2,-,-,TRBV9,TGTGCCAGCAGCCCCGAGAGGGTCTACTATGGCTACACCTTC,CASSPERVYYGYTF
TRBJ2-2,-,few,TRBV7-9,TGTGCCAGCAGCCTCCTACAGGGAGCCGGGGAGCTGTTTTTT,CASSLLQGAGELFF
TRBJ2-2,-,few,TRBV5-1,TGCGCCAGCGGGGTGGGGACGAACACCGGGGAGCTGTTTTTT,CASGVGTNTGELFF
TRBJ2-5,-,-,TRBV5-1,TGCGCCAGCAGCGCCGGGCCCCGGGAGACCCAGTACTTC,CASSAGPRETQYF
TRBJ2-1,-,-,TRBV5-1,TGCGCCAGCAGCCCCCGGGACCAAGGCCTCGATGAGCAGTTCTTC,CASSPRDQGLDEQFF
TRBJ1-2,-,-,TRBV10-3,TGTGCCACCTCAGGACTGACAGCCATCAGCGGCTACACCTTC,CATSGLTAISGYTF
TRBJ2-5,-,-,TRBV18,TGTGCCAGCTCACCACCCTCAGGGAAAGAGACCCAGTACTTC,CASSPPSGKETQYF
TRBJ2-1,-,-,TRBV19,TGTGCCAGTGGAGCCCGCGACACCTACAATGAGCAGTTCTTC,CASGARDTYNEQFF
TRBJ2-7,-,-,TRBV7-9,TGTGCCAGCAGCTCGCTAGGGAGGTACGAGCAGTACTTC,CASSSLGRYEQYF